The 32 T cell receptor beta chains in this list originate from one sample, sequenced in a study of shared clonotypes between healthy human individuals. Profiling relied on immunoSEQ multiplex PCR, and the TCRdb table lists in-frame clones only, not all of them. The data show under 2.5 million clones, approximately 90% seen once. Sequencing was performed on naive CD4+ T cells from PBMCs. Regarding subset: CD45RA+ positively selected. Receptor source: a man aged 18 to 35 in good health. Some clones in this sample may be carry-over from other donors' samples.

This rearrangement joins TRBV11-2 to TRBJ2-7; TRBD2 matches 10 bases. The CDR3 has 13 residues. Per the germline V gene, CDR1 is SGHAT and CDR2 is FQNNGV. Trimming cost V 10 bases and J 1 base; bases outside gene matches: 4. The CDR3 loop is CATDSGGSYEQYF. The CDR3 DNA follows: TGTGCCACAGATAGCGGGGGGTCCTACGAGCAGTACTTC. The variable domain in full, completed from reference TRBV11-2 and TRBJ2-7, reads EAGVAQSPRYKIIEKRQSVAFWCNPISGHATLYWYQQILGQGPKLLIQFQNNGVVDDSQLPKDRFSAERLKGVDSTLKIQPAKLEDSAVYLCATDSGGSYEQYFGPGTRLTVT.

This clone was counted once. V is TRBV7-2 and J is TRBJ2-2, with 7 bases identical to TRBD1. The CDR3 is 15 amino acids. Germline V CDR1 and CDR2: SGHTA, FQGNSA. The V gene end was trimmed by 5 bases and the J gene end by 3 bases; junction bases not matched to a gene: 6. The CDR3 spells CASSRRGLDTGELFF. The CDR3 region has the DNA TGTGCCAGCAGCCGCAGGGGGTTAGACACCGGGGAGCTGTTTTTT.

The rearrangement uses TRBV2 and TRBJ2-1; D call uncertain. Germline V gives CDR1 SNHLY, CDR2 FYNNEI. V lost 5 bases to trimming and J lost 0 bases, with 23 bases between them. CDR3 length: 19 amino acids. The CDR3 is CASSQTPNKVPISYNEQFF. CDR3 DNA sequence: TGTGCCAGCAGTCAGACACCCAACAAGGTCCCCATCTCCTACAATGAGCAGTTCTTC.

This chain connects TRBV5-1 to TRBJ1-2, with 7 bases lining up with TRBD1. The CDR3 spans 15 residues. Germline lookup yields CDR1 SGHRS and CDR2 YFSETQ. Unmatched junction bases numbered 8, after V lost 3 bases and J lost 3 bases. In DNA, the CDR3 is TGCGCCAGCAGCTCCGACAGGGCAACAGACTATGGCTACACCTTC. Its protein is CASSSDRATDYGYTF.

The gene calls are TRBV5-1 and TRBJ2-2; 11 bases align to TRBD2. This CDR3 has 16 amino acids. V gave up 3 bases and J gave up 3 bases; unmatched junction bases: 4. Germline V lookup: CDR1 SGHRS, CDR2 YFSETQ. CDR3 sequence: CASSSGLAGHTGELFF. The CDR3 DNA sequence: TGCGCCAGCAGCTCCGGACTAGCGGGTCACACCGGGGAGCTGTTTTTT.

This chain uses TRBV28 with TRBJ1-5, with a weak D call TRBD1 (6 bases). Germline loops: CDR1 MDHEN, CDR2 SYDVKM. Between the trimmed V and J ends, which lost 5 bases and 0 bases, there was a span of 14 bases. This CDR3 is 16 amino acids long. The DNA for the CDR3 is TGTGCCAGCAGTCAGACAGGTTTCTATAGCAATCAGCCCCAGCATTTT. Translated, it gives CASSQTGFYSNQPQHF. Supplemented by reference TRBV28 and TRBJ1-5, the full variable domain reads DVKVTQSSRYLVKRTGEKVFLECVQDMDHENMFWYRQDPGLGLRLIYFSYDVKMKEKGDIPEGYSVSREKKERFSLILESASTNQTSMYLCASSQTGFYSNQPQHFGDGTRLSIL.

This clone was counted once. V and J are TRBV2 and TRBJ1-5; no firm D call. V shed 7 bases and J shed 4 bases, with 17 bases lying between them. Looked up from germline, CDR1 is SNHLY and CDR2 is FYNNEI. The CDR3 has 15 amino acids. CDR3 bases: TGTGCCAGCACCTTCTCCCAGGTAGGGAATCAGCCCCAGCATTTT. Translating gives CASTFSQVGNQPQHF.

The chain joins TRBV7-9 to TRBJ2-1; 8 bases map to TRBD1. The J segment lost 8 bases and the V segment lost 5 bases, leaving 11 bases of the junction unmatched. The CDR3 totals 15 residues. CDR1 is SEHNR, CDR2 FQNEAQ, per germline (reference sequence). The CDR3 DNA reads TGTGCCAGCAGCAGAACAGGGGGGACTTGGGATGAGCAGTTCTTC. This encodes CASSRTGGTWDEQFF.

This clone turned up a few times. This chain joins TRBV4-1 and TRBJ1-1, with TRBD1 identical over 9 bases. Germline loops: CDR1 MGHRA, CDR2 YSYEKL. There are 14 residues in the CDR3. The junction had 6 bases not matched to a gene; V was cut back by 4 bases and J by 6 bases. The CDR3 nucleotides are TGCGCCAGCAGCCCTGGACAGGGGTACCCTGAAGCTTTCTTT. Its translation is CASSPGQGYPEAFF.

This clone was seen more than once but under ten times. CDR3 sequence (DNA): TGCGCCAGCAGCCGGGGACAGGGGGACACAGATACGCAGTATTTT. It codes for CASSRGQGDTDTQYF. The chain links TRBV5-1 to TRBJ2-3, with 11 bases fitting TRBD1. The CDR3 consists of 15 residues. The germline V gene encodes CDR1 SGHRS and CDR2 YFSETQ. V was pared by 4 bases and J by 2 bases, with 3 bases of the junction left unmatched.

V gene TRBV27 combines with J gene TRBJ2-1; 7 positions match TRBD2. The CDR3 spans 14 residues. The V segment lost 4 bases and the J segment 4 bases; nucleotides outside the gene matches: 4. Looked up from germline, CDR1 is MNHEY and CDR2 is SMNVEV (reference sequence). The CDR3 DNA sequence: TGTGCCAGCAGTTCTGCGGGAGCATACAATGAGCAGTTCTTC. It yields the protein CASSSAGAYNEQFF.

The chain employs TRBV28 and TRBJ1-1; TRBD1 might be the D (6 bases). The CDR3 is 13 amino acids. Germline CDR1 and CDR2: MDHEN and SYDVKM. Trimming shortened V by 4 bases and J by 8 bases, and 14 bases separated the two germline ends. The CDR3 DNA sequence: TGTGCCAGCAGTTACAGGGCCAGCCCCGAAGCTTTCTTT. Translating it yields CASSYRASPEAFF.

In nucleotides, the CDR3 is TGTGCCAGCAGCCCCTCCACGAACACTGAAGCTTTCTTT. It is translated as CASSPSTNTEAFF. The V call is TRBV7-3, the J call TRBJ1-1; D uncertain. This CDR3 is built from 13 residues. CDR1 SGHTA and CDR2 FQGTGA come from the germline V gene. V shed 5 bases and J shed 1 base, with 8 bases lying between them.

This clone was found a few times. The chain links TRBV4-1 to TRBJ2-7; TRBD1 matches at 8 bases. CDR3 size: 14 residues. The V gene end was trimmed by 4 bases and the J gene end by 5 bases; junction bases not matched to a gene: 7. Germline CDR1 reads MGHRA; CDR2 reads YSYEKL. The CDR3 DNA is TGCGCCAGCAGCCTACGGACAGGGAAAAACGAGCAGTACTTC. As protein: CASSLRTGKNEQYF.

CDR3 bases: TGTGCCAGCAGTGGGGGGAGACTATCAACTAATGAAAAACTGTTTTTT. This translates into CASSGGRLSTNEKLFF. The chain joins TRBV2 to TRBJ1-4; the D gene is possibly TRBD1 (5 bases). Deletions cut 4 bases from V and 0 bases from J, with 12 bases between. CDR3 length: 16 residues. The germline V gene has CDR1 SNHLY and CDR2 FYNNEI.

The chain uses TRBV28 and TRBJ1-2; TRBD1 might be the D (6 bases). In germline, CDR1 is MDHEN, CDR2 SYDVKM. V was pared by 3 bases and J by 13 bases, with 18 bases between. This CDR3 contains 13 residues. The CDR3 loop reads CASSLGGDTQPTF. The DNA for the CDR3 is TGTGCCAGCAGTTTGGGGGGGGACACACAACCCACCTTC.

V and J are TRBV5-1 and TRBJ1-5; D might be TRBD2 (5 bases). The end of the DNA is better explained by TRBJ2-3, so the J call may be wrong. The CDR3 consists of 15 residues. CDR1 and CDR2 from the germline V gene are SGHRS and YFSETQ. The CDR3 DNA reads as TGCGCCAGCAGCTTGGGGCCCCCTAGCAATCAGCCCCAGTATTTT. It encodes CASSLGPPSNQPQYF.

In its sample, this clone was seen once. V and J are TRBV28 and TRBJ1-1; 7 bases align to TRBD1. The CDR3 consists of 16 residues. The junction had 10 bases not matched to a gene; V was cut back by 5 bases and J by 1 base. CDR1 and CDR2 (germline): MDHEN, SYDVKM. The CDR3 sequence is CASSTYRGATNTEAFF. The DNA of the CDR3 is TGTGCCAGCAGTACATACAGGGGTGCGACGAACACTGAAGCTTTCTTT.

The CDR3 loop reads CASSLDETGAQETQYF. CDR3 sequence (DNA): TGTGCCAGCAGCTTGGATGAAACAGGGGCACAAGAGACCCAGTACTTC. The rearrangement uses TRBV7-3 and TRBJ2-5, with 7 positions matching TRBD1. Germline values: CDR1 SGHTA, CDR2 FQGTGA. The CDR3 extends over 16 amino acids. Trimming at V came to 3 bases and at J to 2 bases, leaving 9 bases not matched to a gene.

In DNA form, the CDR3 reads TGCGCCACCTCAAGAGAGGCCCCCCCCAGTGATGAGCAGTTCTTC. Amino acid sequence: CATSREAPPSDEQFF. V is TRBV5-1 and J is TRBJ2-1; no reliable D call. The germline CDR1 and CDR2 sequences are SGHRS and YFSETQ. Trimming took off 9 bases at V and 8 bases at J, with 24 bases between the two ends. The CDR3 contains 15 residues. Full variable domain (rest looked up from reference TRBV5-1 and TRBJ2-1): KAGVTQTPRYLIKTRGQQVTLSCSPISGHRSVSWYQQTPGQGLQFLFEYFSETQRNKGNFPGRFSGRQFSNSRSEMNVSTLELGDSALYLCATSREAPPSDEQFFGPGTRLTVL.

The chain recombines TRBV28 with TRBJ1-5; unclear D gene. There are 15 residues in the CDR3. Germline V gives CDR1 MDHEN, CDR2 SYDVKM. Trimming stripped 4 bases from V and 2 bases from J, with 12 bases between. The CDR3 DNA sequence: TGTGCCAGCAGTTCGGAGGCTATCGGCAATCAGCCCCAGCATTTT. This codes for CASSSEAIGNQPQHF.

As concerns this clone: Other DNA sequences in the sample encode the same CDR3. V and J are TRBV7-2 and TRBJ2-7; D unclear. Germline-derived CDR1 and CDR2 are SGHTA and FQGNSA. Trimming took off 3 bases at V and 3 bases at J, with 6 bases between the two ends. The CDR3 is 12 residues long. The CDR3 region has the DNA TGTGCCAGCAGCTTTTTAGGCTACGAGCAGTACTTC. The encoded protein is CASSFLGYEQYF.

About this clone itself: This sample also contains other DNA sequences that code for the same CDR3. V and J are TRBV5-1 and TRBJ2-7; no clear D. Trimming removed 0 bases from V and 2 bases from J, with 12 bases in between. Germline assignment: CDR1 SGHRS and CDR2 YFSETQ. The CDR3 spans 15 residues. In DNA, the CDR3 is TGCGCCAGCAGCTTGGCATCCGGGCAGGCCTACGAGCAGTACTTC. Translated: CASSLASGQAYEQYF. Variable domain in full (rest from reference TRBV5-1 and TRBJ2-7): KAGVTQTPRYLIKTRGQQVTLSCSPISGHRSVSWYQQTPGQGLQFLFEYFSETQRNKGNFPGRFSGRQFSNSRSEMNVSTLELGDSALYLCASSLASGQAYEQYFGPGTRLTVT.

The V call is TRBV5-1, the J call TRBJ2-2; TRBD2 agrees at 7 bases. Trimming cost V 2 bases and J 8 bases; bases outside gene matches: 9. The CDR3 totals 15 residues. Germline V lookup: CDR1 SGHRS, CDR2 YFSETQ. The CDR3 DNA reads as TGCGCCAGCAGCTTCCTGAGCGGGGCTGGGGGGGAGCTGTTTTTT. As protein: CASSFLSGAGGELFF.

The V gene is TRBV5-1, the J gene TRBJ1-1; D might be TRBD1 (6 bases). V was shortened by 6 bases and J by 3 bases, with 12 bases between the two germline ends. The CDR3 has 13 residues. Germline loops: CDR1 SGHRS, CDR2 YFSETQ. The CDR3 loop is CASTETGDTEAFF. The DNA for the CDR3 is TGCGCCAGCACTGAGACAGGAGACACTGAAGCTTTCTTT.

For this clone: An end of the junction does not agree with germline; a read error may underlie this. Other DNA sequences in this specimen translate into the identical CDR3. DNA for the CDR3: TGTGCCAGTAGCGTTGGACTAGCGGGACGCCAAGTTAGCACAGATACGCAGTATTTT. It translates to CASSVGLAGRQVSTDTQYF. The V call is TRBV9, the J call TRBJ2-3; 12 bases map to TRBD2. CDR3 length: 19 amino acids. Germline CDR1 is SGDLS and CDR2 is YYNGEE.

This sequence joins TRBV2 and TRBJ2-1; D gene uncertain. Germline V gene sequence: CDR1 SNHLY, CDR2 FYNNEI. The CDR3 totals 13 residues. The V end lost 4 bases, the J end lost 4 bases, and 8 bases lay between the germline ends. The CDR3 sequence: CASSVVGYNEQFF. Written as DNA, the CDR3 is TGTGCCAGCAGTGTCGTGGGGTACAATGAGCAGTTCTTC.

This chain joins TRBV5-1 and TRBJ2-5; no definite D call. The CDR3 consists of 13 residues. Germline V gives CDR1 SGHRS, CDR2 YFSETQ. Trimming left V 5 bases short and J 5 bases short, with 13 bases between. CDR3 sequence: CASRYDVGETQYF. CDR3 nucleotide sequence: TGCGCCAGCAGATACGACGTGGGGGAGACCCAGTACTTC.

In its sample, this clone was seen a few times. The chain joins TRBV2 to TRBJ2-7, with TRBD2 identical over 8 bases. The CDR3 totals 15 residues. The V segment lost 3 bases and the J segment 1 base; nucleotides outside the gene matches: 5. Per the germline V gene, CDR1 is SNHLY and CDR2 is FYNNEI. CDR3 sequence (DNA): TGTGCCAGCAGTGAGTTAGCGGGACTATCCTACGAGCAGTACTTC. Protein product: CASSELAGLSYEQYF.

This clone was detected only once. This sample includes further DNA sequences coding for the same CDR3. This chain links TRBV6-5 with TRBJ1-1; D is ambiguous. The CDR3 totals 14 residues. The V gene lost 0 bases and the J gene lost 5 bases, with 10 bases spanning the gap. The V gene's germline CDR1 is MNHEY and CDR2 SVGAGI. CDR3 protein: CASSYSRGGTEAFF. The DNA of the CDR3 is TGTGCCAGCAGTTACTCTCGGGGTGGGACTGAAGCTTTCTTT.

The genes are TRBV28 and TRBJ2-7, with TRBD2 identical over 10 bases. The CDR3 has 19 amino acids. J lost 2 bases, V lost 6 bases, and 19 bases had no gene match. Germline CDR1 and CDR2: MDHEN and SYDVKM. CDR3 region: CASRGRLSQLAGVAYEQYF. CDR3 sequence (DNA): TGTGCCAGCAGGGGAAGACTCTCTCAGCTAGCGGGAGTAGCCTACGAGCAGTACTTC.

The J gene is TRBJ2-1, the V gene TRBV5-1; D may match TRBD1 or TRBD2 (5 bases each). Germline V gene sequence: CDR1 SGHRS, CDR2 YFSETQ. The CDR3 consists of 17 residues. The V end lost 0 bases, the J end lost 3 bases, and 16 bases lay between the germline ends. CDR3 loop: CASSLAAAWGYYNEQFF. CDR3 in DNA: TGCGCCAGCAGCTTGGCGGCGGCCTGGGGGTACTACAATGAGCAGTTCTTC.